This T cell receptor (beta chain) derives from a study of blood T cell repertoires in COVID-19. Whole-study context: The cDNA or gDNA used as material had been derived from T cells, B-cell-depleted T cells, or PBMCs.

The J segment lost 3 bases and the V segment lost 3 bases, leaving 2 bases of the junction unmatched. The germline gives CDR1 SGHTA, CDR2 FQGTGA. The CDR3 totals 14 residues. This clone appeared once. Produced via immunoSEQ multiplex PCR; TCRdb's table is partial and in-frame only. The profile shows 200,000 to 250,000 clones, roughly 85% of them singletons. The source of this sequence is a woman aged 80 or older with acute or convalescent COVID-19. Sequences were obtained from peripheral blood. The gene calls are TRBV7-3 and TRBJ2-3; the match to TRBD1 covers 8 bases. The CDR3 reads CASSFGQGTDTQYF. The CDR3 DNA sequence: TGTGCCAGCAGCTTTGGACAGGGTACAGATACGCAGTATTTT.